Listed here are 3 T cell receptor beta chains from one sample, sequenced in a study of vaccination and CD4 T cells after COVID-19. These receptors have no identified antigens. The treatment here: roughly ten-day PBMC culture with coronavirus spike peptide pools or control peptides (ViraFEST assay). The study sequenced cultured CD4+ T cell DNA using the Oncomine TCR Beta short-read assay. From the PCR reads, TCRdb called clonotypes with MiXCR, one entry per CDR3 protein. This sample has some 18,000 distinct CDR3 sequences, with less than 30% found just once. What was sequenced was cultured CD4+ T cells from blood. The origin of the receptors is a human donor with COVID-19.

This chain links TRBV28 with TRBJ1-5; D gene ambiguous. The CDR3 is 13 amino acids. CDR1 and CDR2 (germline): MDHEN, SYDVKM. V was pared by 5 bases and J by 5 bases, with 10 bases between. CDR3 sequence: CASSAQDYQPQHF. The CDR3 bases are TGTGCCAGCAGTGCCCAGGATTATCAGCCCCAGCATTTT. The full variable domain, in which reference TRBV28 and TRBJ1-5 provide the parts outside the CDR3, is DVKVTQSSRYLVKRTGEKVFLECVQDMDHENMFWYRQDPGLGLRLIYFSYDVKMKEKGDIPEGYSVSREKKERFSLILESASTNQTSMYLCASSAQDYQPQHFGDGTRLSIL.

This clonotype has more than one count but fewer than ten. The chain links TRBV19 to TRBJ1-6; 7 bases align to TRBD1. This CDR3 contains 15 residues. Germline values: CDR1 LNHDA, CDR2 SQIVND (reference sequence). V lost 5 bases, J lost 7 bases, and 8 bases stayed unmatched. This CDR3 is CASSAQGQKNSPLHF. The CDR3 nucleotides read TGTGCCAGTAGTGCCCAGGGACAGAAGAATTCACCCCTCCACTTT.

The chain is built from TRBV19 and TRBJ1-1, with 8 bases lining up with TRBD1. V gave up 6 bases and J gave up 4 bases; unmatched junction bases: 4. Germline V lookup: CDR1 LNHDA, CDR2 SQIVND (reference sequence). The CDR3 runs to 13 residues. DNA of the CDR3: TGTGCCAGTAGCGGACAGGGTGGCACTGAAGCTTTCTTT. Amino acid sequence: CASSGQGGTEAFF. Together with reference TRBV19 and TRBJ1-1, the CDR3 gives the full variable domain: DGGITQSPKYLFRKEGQNVTLSCEQNLNHDAMYWYRQDPGQGLRLIYYSQIVNDFQKGDIAEGYSVSREKKESFPLTVTSAQKNPTAFYLCASSGQGGTEAFFGQGTRLTVV.